The clone carrying this T cell receptor (beta chain) has only a few counts. In germline, CDR1 is LNHDA, CDR2 SQIVND (reference sequence). The CDR3 covers 16 residues. Trimming took off 5 bases at V and 0 bases at J, with 16 bases between the two ends. This sample was included in a study of T cells in Graves' hyperthyroidism and ophthalmopathy. Uncontrolled infection, other autoimmune disease, pregnancy or lactation led to exclusion. Template material for amplifying TCR beta CDR3 regions consisted of RNA transcripts. Using the HTBI primer set, a first-round RT-PCR was run on the TCR CDR3. MiXCR, applied by TCRdb to the multiplex PCR reads, yields one record per CDR3 protein. Here the sample spans roughly 700,000 distinct CDR3 sequences, approximately 15% being singletons.

The chain joins TRBV19 to TRBJ2-5; the D is unclear. Sample: blood. The origin of this receptor is a man aged 45-60 years with Graves' hyperthyroidism. The CDR3 here is CASSPTYRTYQETQYF. The CDR3 DNA reads as TGTGCCAGTAGTCCAACTTATCGAACCTACCAAGAGACCCAGTACTTC.